The TCR beta chain under discussion was sequenced for a study of blood T cell repertoires in COVID-19. The CDR3 spans 14 residues. Deletions cut 5 bases from V and 8 bases from J, with 18 bases between. Germline V lookup: CDR1 SEHNR, CDR2 FQNEAQ (reference sequence). Clones were sequenced by immunoSEQ multiplex PCR, and TCRdb holds only the in-frame ones, with some missing. The sample lists about 190,000 clones; roughly 77% were seen once. Assignment of participants to cohorts was predicated upon participant-reported clinical history. Source material: PBMCs or T cells enriched from blood (not recorded which). The source of this sequence is a woman aged 45-65 years with acute COVID-19. The chain employs TRBV7-9 and TRBJ1-2; D remains unclear. CDR3 in amino acids: CASSRGRAAGGYTF. The CDR3 coding sequence is TGTGCCAGCAGCCGCGGACGAGCGGCGGGGGGCTACACCTTC.